This T cell receptor beta chain was recovered during a study of molecular identifiers for immune sequencing clone quantification. Study-wide context: Split five ways in replicates, RNA from roughly 20,000 or 100,000 naive CD8 cells had four portions sequenced.

Libraries from naive CD8 cells were generated from about 20,000 to 1,000,000 sorted cells (with 10%, 30% or 50% RNA). Generation of bulk TCR libraries relied on previously described methods and listed TCR primers. Using its own MiXCR run on the PCR reads, TCRdb lists one record per CDR3 protein. The repertoire has under 650,000 distinct CDR3 sequences, 15% to 20% of them found once; the top ten carry roughly 0.83%. The CDR3 sequence is 16 residues long. Trimming took off 5 bases at V and 1 base at J, with 17 bases between the two ends. Germline lookup yields CDR1 PRHDT and CDR2 FYEKMQ (reference sequence). This clonotype was counted a few times.

The sequencing input was naive CD8+ T cells from blood, with Jurkat cell RNA spiked in. As to subset: FACS-sorted CD8+CD4-CCR7+CD45RA+ naive T cells. The chain recombines TRBV13 with TRBJ1-1; D is unresolved. This receptor was identified in a human donor in good health. Some libraries in this study had Jurkat cell RNA spiked in. CDR3 DNA: TGTGCCAGCAGCCCCCGTGTAGATTTTGAGAACACTGAAGCTTTCTTT. It is translated as CASSPRVDFENTEAFF.